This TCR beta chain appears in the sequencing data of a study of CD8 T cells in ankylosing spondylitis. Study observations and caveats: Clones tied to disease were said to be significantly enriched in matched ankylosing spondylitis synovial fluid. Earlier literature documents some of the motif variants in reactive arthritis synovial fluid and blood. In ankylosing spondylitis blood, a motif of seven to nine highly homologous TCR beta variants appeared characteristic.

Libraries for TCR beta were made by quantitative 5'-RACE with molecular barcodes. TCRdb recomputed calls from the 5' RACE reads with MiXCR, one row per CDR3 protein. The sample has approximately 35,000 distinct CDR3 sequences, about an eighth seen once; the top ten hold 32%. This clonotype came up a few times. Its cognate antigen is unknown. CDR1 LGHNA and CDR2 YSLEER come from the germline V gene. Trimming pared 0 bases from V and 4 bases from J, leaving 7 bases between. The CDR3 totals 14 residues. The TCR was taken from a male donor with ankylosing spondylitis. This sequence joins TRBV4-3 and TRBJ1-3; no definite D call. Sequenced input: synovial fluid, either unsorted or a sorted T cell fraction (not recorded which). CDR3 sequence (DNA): TGCGCCAGCAGCCAAGAGACGGAGGGAAACACCATATATTTT. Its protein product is CASSQETEGNTIYF.